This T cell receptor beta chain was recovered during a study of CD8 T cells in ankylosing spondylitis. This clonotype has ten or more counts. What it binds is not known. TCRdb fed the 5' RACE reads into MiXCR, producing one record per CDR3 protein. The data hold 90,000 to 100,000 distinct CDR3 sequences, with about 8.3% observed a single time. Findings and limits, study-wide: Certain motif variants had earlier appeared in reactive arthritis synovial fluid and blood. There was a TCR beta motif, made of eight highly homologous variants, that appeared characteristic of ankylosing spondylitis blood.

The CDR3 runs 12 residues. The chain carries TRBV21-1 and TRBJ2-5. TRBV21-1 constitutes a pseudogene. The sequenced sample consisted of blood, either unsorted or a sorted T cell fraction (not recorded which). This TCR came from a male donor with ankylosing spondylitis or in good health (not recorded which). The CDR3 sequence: CASSKVIETQYF. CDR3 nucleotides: TGTGCCAGCAGCAAAGTAATTGAGACCCAGTACTTC.